The next 31 T cell receptor beta chains were all read from a single sample in a study of neurological immune-mediated disorders. TCRdb passed the 5' RACE reads through MiXCR, listing each CDR3 protein once. The sample contains tens of thousands of distinct CDR3 sequences, 2% to 3% of which appear only once. Sequences were obtained from PBMCs. These receptors originate from a man aged 50 to 60 with multiple sclerosis.

This clonotype was counted ten times or more. The chain uses TRBV7-2 and TRBJ1-2; D is perhaps TRBD1 (5 bases). V was clipped by 5 bases and J by 7 bases, with 17 bases between them. The CDR3 runs 14 residues. In germline, CDR1 is SGHTA, CDR2 FQGNSA. The CDR3 DNA follows: TGTGCCAGCAGCCAAGACGGGGGATTGAGTGGCTACACCTTC. Translation gives CASSQDGGLSGYTF. Supplemented by reference TRBV7-2 and TRBJ1-2, the full variable domain reads GAGVSQSPSNKVTEKGKDVELRCDPISGHTALYWYRQSLGQGLEFLIYFQGNSAPDKSGLPSDRFSAERTGGSVSTLTIQRTQQEDSAVYLCASSQDGGLSGYTFGSGTRLTVV.

This clonotype was seen at least ten times. The chain recombines TRBV7-9 with TRBJ2-1; no firm D call. Germline assignment: CDR1 SEHNR and CDR2 FQNEAQ (reference sequence). The CDR3 loop spans 14 amino acids. The V and J ends lost 5 bases and 1 base respectively, with 9 bases between them. In DNA, the CDR3 is TGTGCCAGCAGCCAAGACACTTCCTACAATGAGCAGTTCTTC. This gives the protein CASSQDTSYNEQFF.

The sample holds many counts of this clonotype. This CDR3 is CASSFAEMNTGELFF. In nucleotides, the CDR3 is TGTGCCAGCAGTTTCGCGGAGATGAACACCGGGGAGCTGTTTTTT. The chain recombines TRBV12-3 or TRBV12-4 with TRBJ2-2; D remains unclear. This CDR3 comprises 15 residues. V was shortened by 3 bases and J by 1 base, with 9 bases between the two germline ends.

This clonotype has ten or more counts. The rearrangement links TRBV5-1 to TRBJ2-1; D is unclear. V lost 4 bases to trimming and J lost 6 bases, with 11 bases between them. The germline V gene encodes CDR1 SGHRS and CDR2 YFSETQ. This CDR3 has 13 residues. CDR3 sequence reads: CASSLPDFNEQFF. The CDR3 DNA reads as TGCGCCAGCAGCCTACCTGACTTCAATGAGCAGTTCTTC.

In its sample, this clonotype was seen many times. The V gene is TRBV4-1, the J gene TRBJ2-7, with 8 bases identical to TRBD1. V lost 4 bases, J lost 2 bases, and 16 bases stayed unmatched. The CDR3 spans 18 residues. Per germline, CDR1 MGHRA and CDR2 YSYEKL. The CDR3, as DNA: TGCGCCAGCAGCCTGACCCTTCTACCAGGGGGCCCCACCTACGAGCAGTACTTC. It codes for CASSLTLLPGGPTYEQYF.

This clonotype was recorded many times. V usage is TRBV6-5 and J usage is TRBJ2-7; 11 bases map to TRBD1. Germline V lookup: CDR1 MNHEY, CDR2 SVGAGI. V shed 9 bases and J 3 bases; nucleotides not matched to a gene: 7. CDR3 length equals 14 residues. The CDR3 DNA is TGTGCCAGTACGACCGGGACAGGGGGCTACGAGCAGTACTTC. This codes for CASTTGTGGYEQYF.

This clonotype has ten or more counts. The DNA is omitted, as the CDR3 cannot be located on it reliably, and the CDR3 follows TCRdb's listing. The rearrangement links TRBV7-5 to TRBJ1-5; the D call TRBD1 from the table was never checked on the DNA. TRBV7-5 represents a pseudogene. 17 amino acids form the CDR3, both terminal residues included. The CDR3 spells CISVPEAPVGLKQPQHF.

This clonotype has a count of ten or more. The chain recombines TRBV20-1 with TRBJ1-2, with 11 positions matching TRBD1. Germline V lookup: CDR1 DFQATT, CDR2 SNEGSKA (reference sequence). With V trimmed by 0 bases and J by 6 bases, 3 bases remained unmatched. The length of the CDR3 is 14 residues. The CDR3 coding sequence is TGCAGTGCTAGAGATTGGACAGGGGGCCATGGCTACACCTTC. Translation: CSARDWTGGHGYTF.

This clonotype appeared a few times. The CDR3 DNA sequence: TGCGCCAGCAGCTTGGGATCAGGGGAGGCCAAAAACATTCAGTACTTC. Protein sequence: CASSLGSGEAKNIQYF. The chain has TRBV5-1 and TRBJ2-4; tentatively, D is TRBD1 (6 bases). Trimming stripped 0 bases from V and 1 base from J, with 11 bases between. Germline CDR1 reads SGHRS; CDR2 reads YFSETQ. This CDR3 has 16 amino acids.

This clonotype was seen a few times. The chain links TRBV7-9 to TRBJ2-5; no clear D. Germline-derived CDR1 and CDR2 are SEHNR and FQNEAQ (reference sequence). This CDR3 has 13 residues. The germline V and J ends were trimmed by 4 bases and 4 bases, with 10 bases remaining between them. The CDR3 loop is CASSSVKSETQYF. For the CDR3, the DNA is TGTGCCAGCAGCTCCGTAAAATCAGAGACCCAGTACTTC.

This clonotype was counted many times. The chain carries TRBV7-3 and TRBJ1-2, with 8 bases that match TRBD1. The V gene's germline CDR1 is SGHTA and CDR2 FQGTGA. CDR3 length: 13 residues. V lost 4 bases, J lost 7 bases, and 5 bases stayed unmatched. The CDR3 DNA is TGTGCCAGCAGCTCGGACAGGGCTTTTGGCTACACCTTC. The encoded protein is CASSSDRAFGYTF.

This clonotype occurred many times. The V call is TRBV5-1, the J call TRBJ1-1; perhaps TRBD1 as D (5 bases). Trimming shortened V by 1 base and J by 3 bases, and 10 bases separated the two germline ends. The length of the CDR3 is 14 residues. The germline V gene has CDR1 SGHRS and CDR2 YFSETQ. For the CDR3, the DNA is TGCGCCAGCAGCTTGTGGGGGAGGGACACTGAAGCTTTCTTT. Its translation: CASSLWGRDTEAFF. Based on the CDR3 plus reference TRBV5-1 and TRBJ1-1, the full variable domain is KAGVTQTPRYLIKTRGQQVTLSCSPISGHRSVSWYQQTPGQGLQFLFEYFSETQRNKGNFPGRFSGRQFSNSRSEMNVSTLELGDSALYLCASSLWGRDTEAFFGQGTRLTVV.

This clonotype came up once. Being one base from a much bigger clone, this may be a read error. This chain links TRBV28 with TRBJ1-6; 8 bases map to TRBD1. Per the germline V gene, CDR1 is MDHEN and CDR2 is SYDVKM. This CDR3 has 16 residues. The CDR3 region has the DNA TGTGCCAGCAGTTTAAGCCCGGCAGGGGGCTTCTTACCCCTCAACTTT. Its translation: CASSLSPAGGFLPLNF. Looking up the rest from reference TRBV28 and TRBJ1-6 gives the full variable domain: DVKVTQSSRYLVKRTGEKVFLECVQDMDHENMFWYRQDPGLGLRLIYFSYDVKMKEKGDIPEGYSVSREKKERFSLILESASTNQTSMYLCASSLSPAGGFLPLNFGNGTRLTVT.

For this clonotype: A read error may be the cause here, since a much bigger clone is one base away. The chain carries TRBV24-1 and TRBJ1-1; D not certain. The V gene's germline CDR1 is KGHDR and CDR2 SFDVKD. The V end lost 9 bases, the J end lost 1 base, and 14 bases lay between the germline ends. The CDR3 covers 14 residues. Here the CDR3 DNA reads TGTGCCACCCAACCGGGAAAGGGGAACACTGAAGCTTTCTTT. Its translation is CATQPGKGNTEAFF.

This clonotype has ten or more counts. The V gene is TRBV7-2, the J gene TRBJ2-1; 9 bases are a match to TRBD2. V gave up 5 bases and J gave up 7 bases; unmatched junction bases: 9. The germline V gene encodes CDR1 SGHTA and CDR2 FQGNSA. CDR3 length: 15 residues. CDR3 coding DNA: TGTGCCAGCAGCCCCCGGCGGGGGGGCAGGAATGAGCAGTTCTTC. Its translation: CASSPRRGGRNEQFF.

This clonotype was counted ten times or more. V is TRBV12-3 or TRBV12-4 and J is TRBJ2-4; D possibly corresponds to TRBD1 (5 bases). This CDR3 comprises 16 residues. V dropped 3 bases and J dropped 0 bases, with 12 bases sitting between them. CDR3: CASSLGLLIAKNIQYF. As DNA, the CDR3 is TGTGCCAGCAGTTTGGGGCTTTTAATAGCCAAAAACATTCAGTACTTC.

This clonotype appeared many times. The chain employs TRBV12-3 or TRBV12-4 and TRBJ2-6; D ambiguous. The CDR3 loop spans 16 amino acids. Trimming left V 6 bases short and J 3 bases short, with 15 bases between. CDR3 bases: TGTGCCAGCAGCCACGCTCAGTTCGGTGGGGCCAACGTCCTGACTTTC. Residues: CASSHAQFGGANVLTF.

This clonotype was found many times. The V gene is TRBV6-2 or TRBV6-3, the J gene TRBJ1-5; no firm D call. The CDR3 runs to 14 residues. Per germline, CDR1 MNHEY and CDR2 SVGEGT. V dropped 5 bases and J dropped 7 bases, with 15 bases sitting between them. The CDR3 region is CASSGPLDNQPQHF. For the CDR3, the DNA is TGTGCCAGCAGTGGACCCCTAGACAACCAGCCCCAGCATTTT.

This clonotype was detected many times. J is TRBJ1-1 and V is TRBV3-1, with D hard to call. CDR3 length equals 18 residues. The germline CDR1 and CDR2 sequences are LGHDT and YNNKEL (reference sequence). Trimming stripped 4 bases from V and 4 bases from J, with 25 bases between. The CDR3 reads CASSPKVEYYRLSTEAFF. The CDR3 coding sequence is TGTGCCAGCAGCCCCAAAGTTGAGTATTACAGATTGAGCACTGAAGCTTTCTTT.

There are many counts of this clonotype. A read error may account for a junction end that differs from germline. The chain couples TRBV20-1 to TRBJ1-5, with D perhaps matching TRBD1 (5 bases). Germline V gene sequence: CDR1 DFQATT, CDR2 SNEGSKA (reference sequence). The CDR3 loop spans 12 amino acids. CDR3: CSARGGNQPQNF. In DNA, the CDR3 is TGCAGTGCTAGAGGGGGCAATCAGCCCCAGAATTTT.

This clonotype was observed at least ten times. The chain combines TRBV6-5 with TRBJ1-2; the D is unclear. V gave up 2 bases and J gave up 10 bases, with 14 bases separating them. The CDR3 consists of 13 residues. Germline-derived CDR1 and CDR2 are MNHEY and SVGAGI. The CDR3 DNA sequence: TGTGCCAGCAGTTACGGCCGCTCGGCCGCCTACACCTTC. Protein sequence: CASSYGRSAAYTF.

This clonotype was found many times. The chain employs TRBV10-1 and TRBJ2-5; D unresolved. CDR3 length equals 15 residues. The V end lost 7 bases, the J end lost 7 bases, and 22 bases lay between the germline ends. Looked up from germline, CDR1 is WNHNN and CDR2 is SYGVQD (reference sequence). Written as DNA, the CDR3 is TGCGCCAGCAAAGAAATCGGGCACCCACAGAGGACCCAGTACTTC. Protein sequence: CASKEIGHPQRTQYF.

At least ten counts were recorded for this clonotype. The chain carries TRBV11-2 and TRBJ2-3, with unresolved D. V lost 5 bases and J lost 4, with 16 bases in between. CDR3 length equals 15 residues. Germline lookup yields CDR1 SGHAT and CDR2 FQNNGV. This CDR3 is CASSPLPFHPDTQYF. In DNA form, the CDR3 reads TGTGCCAGCAGCCCCCTCCCCTTCCACCCAGATACGCAGTATTTT.

This clonotype showed up many times. The rearrangement joins TRBV12-3 or TRBV12-4 to TRBJ2-3; D uncertain. The CDR3 runs to 12 residues. V was cut by 10 bases and J by 6 bases, with 14 bases left in between. The CDR3: CATTALRDTQYF. CDR3 nucleotides: TGTGCCACCACCGCACTCCGGGATACGCAGTATTTT.

This clonotype was recorded at least ten times. The V call is TRBV5-1, the J call TRBJ2-7; 9 nucleotides align to TRBD1. This CDR3 region has 15 residues. The V segment lost 6 bases and the J segment 5 bases; nucleotides outside the gene matches: 12. Germline V CDR1 and CDR2: SGHRS, YFSETQ. Here the CDR3 reads CASTPSGTGHHEQYF. DNA of the CDR3: TGCGCCAGCACTCCCTCTGGGACAGGGCACCACGAGCAGTACTTC.

This clonotype was observed at least ten times. The chain couples TRBV20-1 to TRBJ1-1, with no clear D. The CDR3 extends over 13 amino acids. Trimming stripped 5 bases from V and 7 bases from J, with 17 bases between. Germline V lookup: CDR1 DFQATT, CDR2 SNEGSKA (reference sequence). CDR3 coding DNA: TGCAGTGCTGAAGGCCAGGCCCTACGTGAAGCTTTCTTT. Residues: CSAEGQALREAFF.

This clonotype has a count of ten or more. The chain uses TRBV7-9 and TRBJ1-1; TRBD1 agrees at 7 bases. The V and J ends lost 5 bases and 4 bases, in that order; junction bases with no gene match: 7. Germline CDR1 reads SEHNR; CDR2 reads FQNEAQ (reference sequence). The CDR3 extends over 14 amino acids. CDR3 loop: CASSGTGVSTEAFF. The CDR3 coding sequence is TGTGCCAGCAGCGGAACAGGGGTGAGCACTGAAGCTTTCTTT.

This clonotype was recorded many times. The junction departs from the called germline gene at one end, perhaps through a read error. This sequence joins TRBV25-1 and TRBJ1-6; 7 bases are a match to TRBD1. Germline V gene data show CDR1 as MGHDK and CDR2 as SYGVNS. The CDR3 extends over 13 amino acids. CDR3 DNA: TGTGCCAGCAGACAGGGGCGGAATTCACCCCTCAACTTT. Translated: CASRQGRNSPLNF.

This clonotype is termed medium-sized. The chain employs TRBV20-1 and TRBJ2-2; weak D call: TRBD1 (6 bases). Germline loops: CDR1 DFQATT, CDR2 SNEGSKA (reference sequence). Trimming cost V 2 bases and J 7 bases, with 11 bases left between them. The CDR3 is 13 residues long. The CDR3 DNA follows: TGCAGTGCTAGACCAGGGGTTGGCGGGGAGCTGTTTTTT. Residues: CSARPGVGGELFF.

Ten or more counts support this clonotype. As DNA, the CDR3 is TGCAGTGCTAGAGACCTCCAAGGGGGCATCACATGGAACACTGAAGCTTTCTTT. Its translation: CSARDLQGGITWNTEAFF. The chain carries TRBV20-1 and TRBJ1-1; 7 bases match TRBD1. The CDR3 runs 18 residues. Germline V gives CDR1 DFQATT, CDR2 SNEGSKA (reference sequence). J lost 1 base, V lost 0 bases, and 14 bases had no gene match.

This clonotype was seen ten or more times. This chain connects TRBV20-1 to TRBJ2-1; perhaps TRBD1 as D (5 bases). The CDR3 loop spans 14 amino acids. Germline V gene lookup returns CDR1 DFQATT and CDR2 SNEGSKA (reference sequence). V shed 7 bases and J shed 5 bases, with 18 bases lying between them. The CDR3 DNA follows: TGCAGTGTAGGGAAGGGGATAGCCAACAATGAGCAGTTCTTC. It is translated as CSVGKGIANNEQFF.